This T cell receptor beta chain is from a study of shared clonotypes between healthy human individuals. Broader study findings: Having only a few donors restricted how much genetic and exposure-history diversity was captured. Generally, naive subsets (rather than memory subsets) showed larger estimated richness.

Of note for this clone: Its target is unknown.

An assay was performed, and its level was deep. Replicate PCRs run on sorted subsets employed 200 ng DNA, around 27,000 T cell genomes. The repertoire was sequenced with immunoSEQ multiplex PCR; TCRdb's copy has only in-frame clones and lacks some. The sample lists around 1,900,000 clones; about 93% were seen once. It was CD45RO-negative cells, positively selected for CCR7, that made up naive CD8 cells, with terminally differentiated effector memory CD45RA+ cells excluded. Germline lookup yields CDR1 SEHNR and CDR2 FQNEAQ (reference sequence). There are 14 residues in the CDR3. V lost 4 bases and J lost 7, with 17 bases in between.

The sequenced sample consisted of naive CD8+ T cells from PBMCs. The TCR originated in a man aged 18-30 years in good health. Some clones in this sample may be carry-over from other donors' samples. V usage is TRBV7-9 and J usage is TRBJ2-7; a weak D match, TRBD1 (6 bases). For the CDR3, the DNA is TGTGCCAGCAGCTCTTATGACAGGCTTGGGGAGCAGTACTTC. This gives the protein CASSSYDRLGEQYF.